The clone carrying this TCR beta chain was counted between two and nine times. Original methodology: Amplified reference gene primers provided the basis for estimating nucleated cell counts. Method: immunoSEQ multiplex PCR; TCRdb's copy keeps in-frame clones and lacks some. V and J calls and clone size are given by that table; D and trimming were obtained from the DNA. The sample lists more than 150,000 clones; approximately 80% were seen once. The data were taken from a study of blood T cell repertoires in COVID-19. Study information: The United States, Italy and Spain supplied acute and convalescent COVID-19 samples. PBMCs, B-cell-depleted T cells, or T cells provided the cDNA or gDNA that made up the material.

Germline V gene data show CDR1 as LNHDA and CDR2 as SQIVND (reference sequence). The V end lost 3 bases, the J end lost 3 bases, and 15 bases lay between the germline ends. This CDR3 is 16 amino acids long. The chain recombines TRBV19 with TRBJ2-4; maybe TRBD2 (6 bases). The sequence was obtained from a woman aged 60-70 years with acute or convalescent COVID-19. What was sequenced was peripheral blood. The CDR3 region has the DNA TGTGCCAGTAGTATTGCTCCGGGAGTGGTCAAAAACATTCAGTACTTC. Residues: CASSIAPGVVKNIQYF.